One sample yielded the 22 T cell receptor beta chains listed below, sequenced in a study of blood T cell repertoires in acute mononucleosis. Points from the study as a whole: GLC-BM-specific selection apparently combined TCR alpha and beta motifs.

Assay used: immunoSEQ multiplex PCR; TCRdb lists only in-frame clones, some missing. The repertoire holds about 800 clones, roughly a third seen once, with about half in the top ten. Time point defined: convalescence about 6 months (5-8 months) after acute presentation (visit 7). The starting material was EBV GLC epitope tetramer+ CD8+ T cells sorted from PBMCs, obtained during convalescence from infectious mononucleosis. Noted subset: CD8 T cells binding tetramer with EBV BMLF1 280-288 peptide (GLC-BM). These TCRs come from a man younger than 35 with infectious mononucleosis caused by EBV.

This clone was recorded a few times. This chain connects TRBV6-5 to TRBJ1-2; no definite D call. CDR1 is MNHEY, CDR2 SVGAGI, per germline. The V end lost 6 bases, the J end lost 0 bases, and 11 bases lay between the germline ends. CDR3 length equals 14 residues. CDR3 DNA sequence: TGTGCCAGCAGCTCCCTCGGGGCTAACTATGGCTACACCTTC. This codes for CASSSLGANYGYTF.

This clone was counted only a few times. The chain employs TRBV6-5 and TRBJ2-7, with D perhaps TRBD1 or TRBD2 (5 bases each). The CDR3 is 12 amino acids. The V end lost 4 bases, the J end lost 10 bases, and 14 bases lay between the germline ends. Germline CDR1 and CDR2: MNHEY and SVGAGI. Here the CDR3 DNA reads TGTGCCAGCAGTTTCGGGACGGGCCACCAGTACTTC. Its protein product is CASSFGTGHQYF.

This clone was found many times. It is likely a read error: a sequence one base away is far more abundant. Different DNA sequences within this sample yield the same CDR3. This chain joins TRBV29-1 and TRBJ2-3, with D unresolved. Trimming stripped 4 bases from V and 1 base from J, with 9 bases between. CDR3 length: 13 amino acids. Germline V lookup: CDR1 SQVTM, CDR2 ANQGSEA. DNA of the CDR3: TGCAGCGTTGCCGGTACCCGCACAGATACGCAGTATTTT. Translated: CSVAGTRTDTQYF.

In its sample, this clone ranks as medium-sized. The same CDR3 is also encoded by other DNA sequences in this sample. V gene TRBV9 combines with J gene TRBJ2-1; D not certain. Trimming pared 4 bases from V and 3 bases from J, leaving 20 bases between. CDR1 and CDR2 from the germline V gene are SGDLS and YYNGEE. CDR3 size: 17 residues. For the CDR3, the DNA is TGTGCCAGCAGCCCCGGACCGTCCAGCTCCTTCTACAATGAGCAGTTCTTC. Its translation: CASSPGPSSSFYNEQFF. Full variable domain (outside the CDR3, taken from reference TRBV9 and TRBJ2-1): DSGVTQTPKHLITATGQRVTLRCSPRSGDLSVYWYQQSLDQGLQFLIQYYNGEERAKGNILERFSAQQFPDLHSELNLSSLELGDSALYFCASSPGPSSSFYNEQFFGPGTRLTVL.

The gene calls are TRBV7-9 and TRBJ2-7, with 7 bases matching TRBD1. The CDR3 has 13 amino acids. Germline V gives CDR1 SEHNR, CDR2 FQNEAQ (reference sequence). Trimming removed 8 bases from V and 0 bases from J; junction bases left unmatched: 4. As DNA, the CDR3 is TGTGCCAGCCGACAGGGCAGCTCCTACGAGCAGTACTTC. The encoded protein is CASRQGSSYEQYF. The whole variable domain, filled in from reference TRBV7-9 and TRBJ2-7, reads DTGVSQNPRHKITKRGQNVTFRCDPISEHNRLYWYRQTLGQGPEFLTYFQNEAQLEKSRLLSDRFSAERPKGSFSTLEIQRTEQGDSAMYLCASRQGSSYEQYFGPGTRLTVT.

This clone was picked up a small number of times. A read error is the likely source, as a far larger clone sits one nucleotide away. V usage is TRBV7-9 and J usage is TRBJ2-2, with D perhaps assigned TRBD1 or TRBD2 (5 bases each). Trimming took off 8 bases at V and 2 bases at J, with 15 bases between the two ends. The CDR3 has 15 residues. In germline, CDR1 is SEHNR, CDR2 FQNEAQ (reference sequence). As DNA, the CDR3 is TGTGCCAGCCGGAACGGGACGGTAAACACCGGGGAGCTGTTTTTT. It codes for CASRNGTVNTGELFF.

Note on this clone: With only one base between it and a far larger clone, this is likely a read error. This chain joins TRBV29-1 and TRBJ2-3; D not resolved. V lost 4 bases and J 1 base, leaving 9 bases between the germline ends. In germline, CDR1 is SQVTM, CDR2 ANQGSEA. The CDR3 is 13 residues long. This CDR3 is CSVAETRTDTQYF. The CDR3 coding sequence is TGCAGCGTTGCCGAGACCCGCACAGATACGCAGTATTTT.

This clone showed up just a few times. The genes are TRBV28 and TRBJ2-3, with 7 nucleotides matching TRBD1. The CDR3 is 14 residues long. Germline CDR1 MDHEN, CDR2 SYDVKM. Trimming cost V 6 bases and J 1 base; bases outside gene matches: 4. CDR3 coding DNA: TGTGCCAGCAGCGGAACAGGGGGCACAGATACGCAGTATTTT. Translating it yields CASSGTGGTDTQYF.

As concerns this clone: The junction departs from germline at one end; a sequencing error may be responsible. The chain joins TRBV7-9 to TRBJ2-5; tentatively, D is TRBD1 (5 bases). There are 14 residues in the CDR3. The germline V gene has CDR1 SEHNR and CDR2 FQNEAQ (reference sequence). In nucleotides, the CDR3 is TGTGCCAGCAGGGCGGACAAGTACCACGAGACCCAGTACTTC. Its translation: CASRADKYHETQYF.

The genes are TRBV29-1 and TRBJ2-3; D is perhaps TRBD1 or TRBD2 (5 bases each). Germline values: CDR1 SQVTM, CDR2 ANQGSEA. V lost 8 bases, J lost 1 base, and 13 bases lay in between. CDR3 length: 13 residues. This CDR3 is CSCSGTRTDTQYF. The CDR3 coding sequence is TGCAGCTGTTCCGGGACCCGCACAGATACGCAGTATTTT.

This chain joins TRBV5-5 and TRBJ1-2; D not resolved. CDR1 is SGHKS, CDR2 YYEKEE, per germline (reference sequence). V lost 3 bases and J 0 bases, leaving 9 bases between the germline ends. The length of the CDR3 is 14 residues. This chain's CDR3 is CASSSLGANYGYTF. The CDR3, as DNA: TGTGCCAGCAGCTCCCTCGGGGCTAACTATGGCTACACCTTC.

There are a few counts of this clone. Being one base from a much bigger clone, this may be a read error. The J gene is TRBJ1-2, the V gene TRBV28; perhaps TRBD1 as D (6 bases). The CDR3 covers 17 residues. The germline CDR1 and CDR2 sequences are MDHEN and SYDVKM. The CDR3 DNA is TGTCCCCGCAGGGCCGGGGGCGCGGGGGGACCTAACTATGGCTACACCTTC. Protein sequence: CPRRAGGAGGPNYGYTF.

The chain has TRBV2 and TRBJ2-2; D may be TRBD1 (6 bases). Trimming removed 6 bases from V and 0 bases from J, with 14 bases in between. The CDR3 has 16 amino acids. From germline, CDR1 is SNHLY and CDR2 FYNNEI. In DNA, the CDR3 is TGTGCCAGCAGCTCAGGACAGATATCGAACACCGGGGAGCTGTTTTTT. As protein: CASSSGQISNTGELFF.

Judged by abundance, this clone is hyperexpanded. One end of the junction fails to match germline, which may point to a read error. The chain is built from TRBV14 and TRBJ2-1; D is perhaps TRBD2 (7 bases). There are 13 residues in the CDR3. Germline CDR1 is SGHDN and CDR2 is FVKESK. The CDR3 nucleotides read TGTGCCAGCAGCCAGAATGGGGGGGGGCCGATGGTCTTC. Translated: CASSQNGGGPMVF.

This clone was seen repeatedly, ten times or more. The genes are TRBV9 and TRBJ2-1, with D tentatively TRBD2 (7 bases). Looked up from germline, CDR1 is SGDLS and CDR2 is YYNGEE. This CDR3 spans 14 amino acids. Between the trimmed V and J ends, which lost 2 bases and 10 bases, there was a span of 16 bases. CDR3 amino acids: CASSVYHGRGEQFF. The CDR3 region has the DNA TGTGCCAGCAGCGTCTATCATGGGAGGGGGGAGCAGTTCTTC.

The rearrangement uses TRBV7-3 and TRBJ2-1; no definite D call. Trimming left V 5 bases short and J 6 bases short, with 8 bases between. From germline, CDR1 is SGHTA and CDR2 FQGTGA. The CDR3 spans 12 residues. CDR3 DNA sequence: TGTGCCAGCAGCGTAGTAGGCAATGAGCAGTTCTTC. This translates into CASSVVGNEQFF.

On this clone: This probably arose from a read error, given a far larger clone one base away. CDR3 loop: CSVVGTRTDTQYF. The DNA of the CDR3 is TGCAGCGTTGTCGGGACCCGCACAGATACGCAGTATTTT. The chain couples TRBV29-1 to TRBJ2-3; tentatively, D is TRBD1 or TRBD2 (5 bases each). The CDR3 spans 13 residues. CDR1 and CDR2 from the germline V gene are SQVTM and ANQGSEA. Between the trimmed V and J ends, which lost 4 bases and 1 base, there was a span of 9 bases.

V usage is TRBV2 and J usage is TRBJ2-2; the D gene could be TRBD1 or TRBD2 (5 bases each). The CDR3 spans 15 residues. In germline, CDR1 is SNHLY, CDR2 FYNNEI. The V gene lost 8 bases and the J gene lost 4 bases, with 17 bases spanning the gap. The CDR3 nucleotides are TGTGCCAGCCTGTACGGGACGGTAATCACCGGGGAGCTGTTTTTT. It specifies CASLYGTVITGELFF.

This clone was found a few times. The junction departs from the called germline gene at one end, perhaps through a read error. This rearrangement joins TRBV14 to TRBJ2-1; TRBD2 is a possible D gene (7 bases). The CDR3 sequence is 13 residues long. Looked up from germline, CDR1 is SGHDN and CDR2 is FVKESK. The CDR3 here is CATRQNGGGPMVF. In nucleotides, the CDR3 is TGTGCCACCCGCCAGAATGGGGGGGGGCCGATGGTCTTC.

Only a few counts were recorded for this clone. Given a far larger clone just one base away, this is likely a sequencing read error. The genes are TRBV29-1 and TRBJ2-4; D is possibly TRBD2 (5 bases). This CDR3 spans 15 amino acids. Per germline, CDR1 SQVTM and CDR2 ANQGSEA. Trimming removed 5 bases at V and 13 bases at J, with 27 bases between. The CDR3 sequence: CSVRGPPGLSNEQYF. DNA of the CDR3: TGCAGCGTTCGGGGTCCCCCGGGCCTATCCAATGAGCAGTACTTC.

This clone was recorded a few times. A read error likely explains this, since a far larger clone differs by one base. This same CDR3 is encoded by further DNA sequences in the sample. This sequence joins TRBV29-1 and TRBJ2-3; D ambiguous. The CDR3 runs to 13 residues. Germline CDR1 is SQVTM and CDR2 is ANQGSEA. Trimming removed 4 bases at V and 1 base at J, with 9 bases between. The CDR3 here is CSVAGTRTDTQYF. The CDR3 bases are TGCAGCGTTGCCGGAACCCGCACAGATACGCAGTATTTT.

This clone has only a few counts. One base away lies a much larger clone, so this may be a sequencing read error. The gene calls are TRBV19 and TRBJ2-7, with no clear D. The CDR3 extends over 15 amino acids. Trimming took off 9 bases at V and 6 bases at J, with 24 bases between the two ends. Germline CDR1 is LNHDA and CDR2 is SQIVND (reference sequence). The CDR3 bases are TGTGCCAGCAGCTTAAGTTCTGTGGGTAGACTCGAGCAGTACTTC. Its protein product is CASSLSSVGRLEQYF. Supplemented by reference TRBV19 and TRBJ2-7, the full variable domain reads DGGITQSPKYLFRKEGQNVTLSCEQNLNHDAMYWYRQDPGQGLRLIYYSQIVNDFQKGDIAEGYSVSREKKESFPLTVTSAQKNPTAFYLCASSLSSVGRLEQYFGPGTRLTVT.